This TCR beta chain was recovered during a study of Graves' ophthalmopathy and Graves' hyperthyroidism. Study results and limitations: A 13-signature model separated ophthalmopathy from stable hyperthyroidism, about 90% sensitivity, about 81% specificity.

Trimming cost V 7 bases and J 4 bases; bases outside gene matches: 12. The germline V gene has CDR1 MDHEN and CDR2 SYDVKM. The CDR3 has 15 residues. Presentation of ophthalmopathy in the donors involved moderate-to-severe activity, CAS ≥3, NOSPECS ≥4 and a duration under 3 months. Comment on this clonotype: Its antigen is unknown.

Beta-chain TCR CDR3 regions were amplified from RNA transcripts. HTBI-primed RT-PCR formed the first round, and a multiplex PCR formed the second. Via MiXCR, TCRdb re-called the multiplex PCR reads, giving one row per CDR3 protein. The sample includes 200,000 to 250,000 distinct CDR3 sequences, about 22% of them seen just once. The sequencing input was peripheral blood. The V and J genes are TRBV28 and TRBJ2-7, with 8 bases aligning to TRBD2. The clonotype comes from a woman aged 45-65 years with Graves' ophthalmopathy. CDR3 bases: TGTGCCAGCATCGGGCGAGGACTAGCTTCTTACGAGCAGTACTTC. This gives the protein CASIGRGLASYEQYF.